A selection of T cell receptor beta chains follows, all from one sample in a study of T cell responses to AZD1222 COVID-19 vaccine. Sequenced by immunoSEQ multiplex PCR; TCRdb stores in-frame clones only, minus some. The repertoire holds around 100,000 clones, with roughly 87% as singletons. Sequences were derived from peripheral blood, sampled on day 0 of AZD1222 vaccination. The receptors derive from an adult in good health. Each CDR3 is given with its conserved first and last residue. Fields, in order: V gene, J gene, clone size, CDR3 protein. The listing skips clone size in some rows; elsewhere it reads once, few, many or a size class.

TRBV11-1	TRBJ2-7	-	CASSDRSRSLYEQYF
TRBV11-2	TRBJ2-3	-	CASGRLIGTDTQYF
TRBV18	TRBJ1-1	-	CASSPNGYTEAFF
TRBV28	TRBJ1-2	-	CASSSHGGANYGYTF
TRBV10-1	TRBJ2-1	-	CASRPRGGGHEQFF
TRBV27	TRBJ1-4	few	CASSPAPRGTNEKLFF
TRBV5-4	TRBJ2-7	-	CASSWGGTGGHEQYF
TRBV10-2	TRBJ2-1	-	CASSESGLAGVWSEQFF
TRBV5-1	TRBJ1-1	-	CASSSRPGHMNTEAFF
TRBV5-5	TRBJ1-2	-	CASSPTGQNYGYTF
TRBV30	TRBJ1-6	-	CAWRQGMNSPLHF
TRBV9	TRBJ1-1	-	CASSVAGGATEAFF
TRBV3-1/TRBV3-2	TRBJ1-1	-	CASSRSWGARNTEAFF
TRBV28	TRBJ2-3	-	CASSPPQAFADTQYF
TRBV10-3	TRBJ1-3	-	CAISELGPNSGNTIYF
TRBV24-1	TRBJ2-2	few	CATSDFPRDGNTGELFF
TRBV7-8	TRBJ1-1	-	CASSPAASPLGAFF
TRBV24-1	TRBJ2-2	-	CATSDFMQGETGELFF
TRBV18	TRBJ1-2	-	CASSPDPGVLNFNYGYTF
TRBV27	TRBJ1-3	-	CASSSLDSGNTIYF
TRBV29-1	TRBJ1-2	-	CSVEDHTGTNYGYTF
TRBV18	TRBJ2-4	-	CASSPRAGGVAKNIQYF
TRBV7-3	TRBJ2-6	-	CASSFLAGGSGANVLTF
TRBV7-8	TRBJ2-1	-	CASSFQGGRYNEQFF
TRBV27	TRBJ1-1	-	CACYSDMNTGAFF
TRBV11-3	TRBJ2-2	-	CASSLGVGELFF
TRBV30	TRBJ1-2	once	CAWESMYGTGYGYTF
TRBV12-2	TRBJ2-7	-	CASRMSRDRPSYEQYF
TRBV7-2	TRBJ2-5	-	CASSFQGGAETQYF
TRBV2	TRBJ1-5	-	CASSIQGGNQPQHF
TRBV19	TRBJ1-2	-	CASSTWQAYGYTF
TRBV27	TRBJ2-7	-	CENGDLDYEQYF
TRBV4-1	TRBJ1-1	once	CASSQTMGQLPSWAFF
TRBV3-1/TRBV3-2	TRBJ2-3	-	CASSQLYTQYF
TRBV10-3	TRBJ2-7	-	CAISESETGSHEQYF